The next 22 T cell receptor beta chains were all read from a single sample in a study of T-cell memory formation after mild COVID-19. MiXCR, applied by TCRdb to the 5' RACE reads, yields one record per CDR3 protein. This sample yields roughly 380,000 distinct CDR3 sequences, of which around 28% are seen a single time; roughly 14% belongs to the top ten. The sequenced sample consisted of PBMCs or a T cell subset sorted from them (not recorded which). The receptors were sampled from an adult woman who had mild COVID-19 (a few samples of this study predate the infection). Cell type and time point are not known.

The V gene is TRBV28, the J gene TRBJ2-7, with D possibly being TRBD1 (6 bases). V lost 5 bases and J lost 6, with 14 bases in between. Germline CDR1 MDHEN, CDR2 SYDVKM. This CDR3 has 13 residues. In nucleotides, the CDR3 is TGTGCCAGCAGTCTACTACAGGGCCGCGAGCAGTACTTC. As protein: CASSLLQGREQYF.

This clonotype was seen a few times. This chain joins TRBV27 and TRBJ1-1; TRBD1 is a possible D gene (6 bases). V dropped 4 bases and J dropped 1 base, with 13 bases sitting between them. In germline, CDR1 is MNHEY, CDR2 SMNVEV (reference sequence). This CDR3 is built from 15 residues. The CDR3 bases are TGTGCCAGCAGTTCACGACAGGTGCCGAACACTGAAGCTTTCTTT. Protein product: CASSSRQVPNTEAFF.

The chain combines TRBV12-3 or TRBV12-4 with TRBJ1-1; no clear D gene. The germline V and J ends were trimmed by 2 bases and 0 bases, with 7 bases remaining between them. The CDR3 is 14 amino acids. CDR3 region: CASSLSLMNTEAFF. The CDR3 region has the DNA TGTGCCAGCAGTTTATCCCTTATGAACACTGAAGCTTTCTTT.

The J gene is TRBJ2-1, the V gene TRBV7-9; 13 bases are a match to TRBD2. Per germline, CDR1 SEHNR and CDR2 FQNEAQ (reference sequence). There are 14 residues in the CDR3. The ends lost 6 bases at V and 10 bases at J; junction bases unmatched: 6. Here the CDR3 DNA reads TGTGCCAGCAGTTTCGGGACTAGCGGGATCGAGCAGTTCTTC. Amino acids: CASSFGTSGIEQFF.

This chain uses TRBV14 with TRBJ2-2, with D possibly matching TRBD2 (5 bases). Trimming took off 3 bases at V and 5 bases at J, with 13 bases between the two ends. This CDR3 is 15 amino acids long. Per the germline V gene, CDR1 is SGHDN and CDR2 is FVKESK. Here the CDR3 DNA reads TGTGCCAGCAGCCAGGACTCCCCGGGGACCGGGGAGCTGTTTTTT. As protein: CASSQDSPGTGELFF.

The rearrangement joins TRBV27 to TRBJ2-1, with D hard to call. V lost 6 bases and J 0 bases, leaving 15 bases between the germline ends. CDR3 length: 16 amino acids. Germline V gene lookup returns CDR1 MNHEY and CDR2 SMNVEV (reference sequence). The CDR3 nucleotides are TGTGCCAGCAGGACTGACACCATCGGCTCCTACAATGAGCAGTTCTTC. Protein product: CASRTDTIGSYNEQFF.

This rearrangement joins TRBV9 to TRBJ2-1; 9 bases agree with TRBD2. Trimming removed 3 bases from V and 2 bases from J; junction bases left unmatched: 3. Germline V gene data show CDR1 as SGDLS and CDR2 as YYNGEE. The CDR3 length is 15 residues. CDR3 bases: TGTGCCAGCAGCGCTAGCGGGATCCCCTACAATGAGCAGTTCTTC. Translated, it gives CASSASGIPYNEQFF.

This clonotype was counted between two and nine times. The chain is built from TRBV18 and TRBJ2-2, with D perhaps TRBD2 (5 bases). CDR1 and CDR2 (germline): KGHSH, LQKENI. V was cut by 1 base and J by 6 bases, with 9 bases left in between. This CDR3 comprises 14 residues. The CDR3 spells CASSPQLDSGELFF. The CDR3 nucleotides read TGTGCCAGCTCACCACAACTAGATTCCGGGGAGCTGTTTTTT. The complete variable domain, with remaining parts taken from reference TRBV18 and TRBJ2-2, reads NAGVMQNPRHLVRRRGQEARLRCSPMKGHSHVYWYRQLPEEGLKFMVYLQKENIIDESGMPKERFSAEFPKEGPSILRIQQVVRGDSAAYFCASSPQLDSGELFFGEGSRLTVL.

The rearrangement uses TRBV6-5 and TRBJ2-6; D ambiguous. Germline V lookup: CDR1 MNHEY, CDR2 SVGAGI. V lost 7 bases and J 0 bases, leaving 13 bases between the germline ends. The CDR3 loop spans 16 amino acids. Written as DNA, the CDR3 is TGTGCCAGCAAGCAGAGCTTTCGCTCTGGGGCCAACGTCCTGACTTTC. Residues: CASKQSFRSGANVLTF.

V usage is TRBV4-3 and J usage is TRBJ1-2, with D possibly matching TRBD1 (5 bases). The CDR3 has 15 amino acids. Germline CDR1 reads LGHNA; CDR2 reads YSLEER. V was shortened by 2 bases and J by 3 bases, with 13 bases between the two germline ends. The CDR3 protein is CASSQINPGDYGYTF. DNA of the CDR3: TGCGCCAGCAGCCAAATAAACCCGGGGGACTATGGCTACACCTTC.

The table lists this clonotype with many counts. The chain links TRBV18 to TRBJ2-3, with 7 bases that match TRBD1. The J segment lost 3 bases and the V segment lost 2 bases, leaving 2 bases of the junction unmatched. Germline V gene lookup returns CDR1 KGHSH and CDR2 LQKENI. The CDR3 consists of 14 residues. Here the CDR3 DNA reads TGTGCCAGCTCACCAGACAGGGCAACAGATACGCAGTATTTT. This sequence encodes CASSPDRATDTQYF.

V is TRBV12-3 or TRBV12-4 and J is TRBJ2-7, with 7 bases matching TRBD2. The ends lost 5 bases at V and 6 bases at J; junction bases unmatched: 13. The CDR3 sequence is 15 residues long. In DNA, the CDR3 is TGTGCCAGCAGTCCGGCCGCCGGGACTAACTTCGAGCAGTACTTC. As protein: CASSPAAGTNFEQYF.

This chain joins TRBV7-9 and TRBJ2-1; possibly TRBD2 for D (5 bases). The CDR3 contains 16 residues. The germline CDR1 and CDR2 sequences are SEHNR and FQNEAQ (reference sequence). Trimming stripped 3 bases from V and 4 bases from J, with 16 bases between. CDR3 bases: TGTGCCAGCAGCTTTATTGGTAGGGAGATATACAATGAGCAGTTCTTC. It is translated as CASSFIGREIYNEQFF.

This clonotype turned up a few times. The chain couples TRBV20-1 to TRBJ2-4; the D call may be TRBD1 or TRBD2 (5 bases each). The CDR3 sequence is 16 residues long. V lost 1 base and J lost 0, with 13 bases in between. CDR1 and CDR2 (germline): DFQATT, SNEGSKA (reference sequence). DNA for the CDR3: TGCAGTGCTAGAGCTTTGGGGGAGTTAGCCAAAAACATTCAGTACTTC. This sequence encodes CSARALGELAKNIQYF.

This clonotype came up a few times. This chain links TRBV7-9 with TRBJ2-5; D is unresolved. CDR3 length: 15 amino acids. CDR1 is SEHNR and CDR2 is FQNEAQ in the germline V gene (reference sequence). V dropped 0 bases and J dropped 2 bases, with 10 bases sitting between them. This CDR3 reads CASSLATAWQETQYF. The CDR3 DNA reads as TGTGCCAGCAGCTTAGCCACAGCATGGCAAGAGACCCAGTACTTC.

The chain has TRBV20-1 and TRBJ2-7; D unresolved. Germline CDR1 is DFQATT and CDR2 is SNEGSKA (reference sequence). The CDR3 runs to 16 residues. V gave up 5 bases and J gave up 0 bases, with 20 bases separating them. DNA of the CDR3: TGCAGTGCTCCCCTGGATCAGCCACACTGCTCCTACGAGCAGTACTTC. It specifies CSAPLDQPHCSYEQYF.

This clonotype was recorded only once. The CDR3 region has the DNA TGTGCCAGCAGCACTCTAGCGTCCAGCACAGATACGCAGTATTTT. It encodes CASSTLASSTDTQYF. The chain is built from TRBV7-3 and TRBJ2-3; D may be TRBD2 (6 bases). The CDR3 is made up of 15 amino acids. V dropped 5 bases and J dropped 0 bases, with 12 bases sitting between them. CDR1 is SGHTA and CDR2 is FQGTGA in the germline V gene. The variable domain in full, with the rest retrieved from reference TRBV7-3 and TRBJ2-3, is GAGVSQTPSNKVTEKGKYVELRCDPISGHTALYWYRQSLGQGPEFLIYFQGTGAADDSGLPNDRFFAVRPEGSVSTLKIQRTERGDSAVYLCASSTLASSTDTQYFGPGTRLTVL.

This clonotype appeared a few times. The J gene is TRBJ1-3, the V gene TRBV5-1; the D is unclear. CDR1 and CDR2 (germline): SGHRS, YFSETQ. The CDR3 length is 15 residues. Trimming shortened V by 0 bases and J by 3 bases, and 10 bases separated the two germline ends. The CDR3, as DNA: TGCGCCAGCAGCTTGGACAGCTCTTATGGAAACACCATATATTTT. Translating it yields CASSLDSSYGNTIYF.

The CDR3 here is CASSVTDNTEAFF. The DNA for the CDR3 is TGTGCCAGCAGCGTGACAGATAACACTGAAGCTTTCTTT. V is TRBV3-1 and J is TRBJ1-1, with D maybe TRBD1 (5 bases). The CDR3 runs to 13 residues. Germline lookup yields CDR1 LGHDT and CDR2 YNNKEL (reference sequence). V was cut by 5 bases and J by 2 bases, with 9 bases left in between.

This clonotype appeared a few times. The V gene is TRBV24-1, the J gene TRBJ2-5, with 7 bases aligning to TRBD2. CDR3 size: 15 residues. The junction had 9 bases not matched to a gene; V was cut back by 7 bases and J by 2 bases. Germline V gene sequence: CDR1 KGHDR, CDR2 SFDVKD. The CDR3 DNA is TGTGCCACCAGCCCGACTTTGGGAGGGCAAGAGACCCAGTACTTC. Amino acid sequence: CATSPTLGGQETQYF.

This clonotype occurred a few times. This chain's CDR3 is CASSPRPGTDSYEQYF. In DNA form, the CDR3 reads TGTGCCAGCAGCCCACGGCCCGGGACAGACTCCTACGAGCAGTACTTC. The V call is TRBV7-6, the J call TRBJ2-7; 7 bases are a match to TRBD1. This CDR3 is built from 16 residues. J lost 0 bases, V lost 5 bases, and 10 bases had no gene match. Germline assignment: CDR1 SGHVS and CDR2 FNYEAQ.

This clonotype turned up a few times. This chain's CDR3 is CSVLGQPNTGELFF. As DNA, the CDR3 is TGCAGCGTTTTGGGACAGCCGAACACCGGGGAGCTGTTTTTT. This chain links TRBV29-1 with TRBJ2-2; 7 nucleotides line up with TRBD1. Germline lookup yields CDR1 SQVTM and CDR2 ANQGSEA. The CDR3 has 14 amino acids. Losses at the gene ends were 5 bases for V and 0 bases for J; bases not matched to a gene: 3.